This T cell receptor (beta chain) was identified in a study of control samples from healthy donors and cancer patients. The table came from immunoSEQ multiplex PCR; TCRdb's copy has only in-frame clones and leaves some out. The data show fewer than 200,000 clones, about 94% seen once. This clone was observed once. The V gene's germline CDR1 is SGHTA and CDR2 FQGTGA. Trimming removed 3 bases at V and 6 bases at J, with 15 bases between. The CDR3 extends over 15 amino acids. The receptor comes from a woman aged 55-69 years in good health. Sequenced sample: blood. The gene calls are TRBV7-3 and TRBJ2-1, with a possible D match to TRBD2 (6 bases). The CDR3, as DNA: TGTGCCAGCAGCTTGGGACTTCCCGGTCTCAATGAGCAGTTCTTC. Translation gives CASSLGLPGLNEQFF. The full variable domain, in which reference TRBV7-3 and TRBJ2-1 provide the parts outside the CDR3, is GAGVSQTPSNKVTEKGKYVELRCDPISGHTALYWYRQSLGQGPEFLIYFQGTGAADDSGLPNDRFFAVRPEGSVSTLKIQRTERGDSAVYLCASSLGLPGLNEQFFGPGTRLTVL.